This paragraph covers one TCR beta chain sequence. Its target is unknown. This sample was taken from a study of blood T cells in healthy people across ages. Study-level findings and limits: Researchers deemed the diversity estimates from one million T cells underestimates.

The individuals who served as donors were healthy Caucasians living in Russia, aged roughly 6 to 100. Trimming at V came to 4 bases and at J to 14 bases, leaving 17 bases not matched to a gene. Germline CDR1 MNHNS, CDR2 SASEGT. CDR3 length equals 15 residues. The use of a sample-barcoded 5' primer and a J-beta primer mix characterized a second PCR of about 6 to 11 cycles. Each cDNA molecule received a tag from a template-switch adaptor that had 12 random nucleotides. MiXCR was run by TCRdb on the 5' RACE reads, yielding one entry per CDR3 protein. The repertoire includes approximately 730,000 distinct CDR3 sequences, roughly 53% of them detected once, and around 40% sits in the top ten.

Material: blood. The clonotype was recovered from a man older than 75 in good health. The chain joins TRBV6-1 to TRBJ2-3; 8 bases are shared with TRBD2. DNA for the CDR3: TGTGCCAGCAGTGGTAGCGGGGAGACGCACAGATACGCGTATTTT. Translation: CASSGSGETHRYAYF.